A single sample is the source of the 6 T cell receptor beta chains below, sequenced in a study of blood T cell repertoires in COVID-19. The method was immunoSEQ multiplex PCR; TCRdb's version includes in-frame clones alone and lacks a portion of them. The repertoire includes about 110,000 clones, more than 75% of them detected once, and 2% to 2.5% sits in the top ten. Material for sequencing was peripheral blood. Receptor source: a human donor in a cohort sampled during active COVID-19.

V usage is TRBV18 and J usage is TRBJ2-4; D remains ambiguous. V was pared by 3 bases and J by 8 bases, with 14 bases between. The CDR3 totals 14 residues. Germline CDR1 is KGHSH and CDR2 is LQKENI. The CDR3 loop reads CASSPINSLDIQYF. DNA for the CDR3: TGTGCCAGCTCACCGATAAATAGCTTAGACATTCAGTACTTC.

V gene TRBV7-9 combines with J gene TRBJ1-3; D not certain. V was trimmed by 8 bases and J by 4 bases, leaving 15 bases between them. CDR1 and CDR2 from the germline V gene are SEHNR and FQNEAQ (reference sequence). The CDR3 is made up of 14 amino acids. CDR3 sequence reads: CASPLEAAGNTIYF. CDR3 DNA: TGTGCCAGCCCCCTGGAGGCTGCGGGAAACACCATATATTTT.

The CDR3 spells CASSLINGRSHEQYF. Here the CDR3 DNA reads TGTGCCAGCAGCTTGATTAACGGGAGAAGCCACGAGCAGTACTTC. The chain joins TRBV5-4 to TRBJ2-7; weak D call: TRBD2 (6 bases). Trimming left V 1 base short and J 5 bases short, with 16 bases between. CDR3 length: 15 amino acids. The germline CDR1 and CDR2 sequences are SGHNT and YYREEE (reference sequence).

This clone was detected a few times. This chain joins TRBV7-2 and TRBJ2-1; 10 bases align to TRBD2. V was clipped by 1 base and J by 6 bases; unmatched bases: 12. CDR3 length equals 18 residues. Germline loops: CDR1 SGHTA, CDR2 FQGNSA. This CDR3 is CASSLGAGGLRTGNEQFF. The CDR3 DNA is TGTGCCAGCAGCTTAGGAGCGGGAGGGCTTAGGACTGGCAATGAGCAGTTCTTC.

J is TRBJ1-2 and V is TRBV5-4; D remains ambiguous. Germline assignment: CDR1 SGHNT and CDR2 YYREEE (reference sequence). The CDR3 loop spans 15 amino acids. The ends were cut back, 0 bases at V and 0 bases at J, with 9 bases in the middle. The CDR3 loop reads CASSLGQAANYGYTF. In DNA form, the CDR3 reads TGTGCCAGCAGCTTGGGCCAGGCTGCTAACTATGGCTACACCTTC. Using reference TRBV5-4 and TRBJ1-2 for the parts outside the CDR3, the full variable domain is ETGVTQSPTHLIKTRGQQVTLRCSSQSGHNTVSWYQQALGQGPQFIFQYYREEENGRGNFPPRFSGLQFPNYSSELNVNALELDDSALYLCASSLGQAANYGYTFGSGTRLTVV.

The rearrangement joins TRBV7-2 to TRBJ2-7; the D gene is possibly TRBD1 (6 bases). Germline V gene sequence: CDR1 SGHTA, CDR2 FQGNSA. V lost 1 base and J 9 bases, leaving 13 bases between the germline ends. The CDR3 consists of 13 residues. CDR3 nucleotides: TGTGCCAGCAGCTTAGATAGGGGGTATGGGCAGTACTTC. It encodes CASSLDRGYGQYF.